The 21 T cell receptor beta chains presented below share a single source sample, sequenced in a study of vaccination and CD4 T cells after COVID-19. The Oncomine TCR Beta short-read assay sequenced DNA from cultured CD4+ T cells. TCRdb re-called the PCR reads with MiXCR, one entry per CDR3 protein. The data contain 5,500 to 8,000 distinct CDR3 sequences, over 35% of them seen just once; the ten biggest clones take up around two fifths. For these TCRs, the target antigens are not known. Treatment meaning: approximately nine-day PBMC culture with coronavirus spike peptide pools or control peptides (ViraFEST assay). From the unexposed donor, CD4+ T cells were collected ahead of the COVID-19 pandemic (2011-2018). The sample taken for sequencing was CD4+ T cells from blood, cultured in vitro. These receptors were obtained from a human donor in good health.

This clonotype was counted a few times. This sequence joins TRBV6-2 or TRBV6-3 and TRBJ1-6; 10 bases align to TRBD1. Germline CDR1 and CDR2: MNHEY and SVGEGT. This CDR3 comprises 17 residues. The J segment lost 9 bases and the V segment lost 4 bases, leaving 12 bases of the junction unmatched. CDR3 nucleotides: TGTGCCAGCAGTTCACCGGGACAGGGGCGTTTCGGTTCACCCCTCCACTTT. It codes for CASSSPGQGRFGSPLHF.

V usage is TRBV27 and J usage is TRBJ2-7; perhaps D is TRBD1 or TRBD2 (5 bases each). This CDR3 has 13 residues. V lost 3 bases and J 2 bases, leaving 8 bases between the germline ends. Germline V gene sequence: CDR1 MNHEY, CDR2 SMNVEV (reference sequence). The CDR3 is CASSFMGAYEQYF. The CDR3 nucleotides are TGTGCCAGCAGTTTTATGGGGGCCTACGAGCAGTACTTC.

CDR3 coding DNA: TGTGCCAGCACCCCGGGACACCACACAGATACGCAGTATTTT. Encoded protein: CASTPGHHTDTQYF. The chain links TRBV7-2 to TRBJ2-3, with D possibly TRBD1 on 6 matching bases. CDR1 is SGHTA and CDR2 is FQGNSA in the germline V gene. The CDR3 covers 14 residues. V was cut by 7 bases and J by 2 bases, with 13 bases left in between.

This clonotype was seen a few times. V and J are TRBV10-3 and TRBJ2-1, with 7 bases matching TRBD1. Germline V gene data show CDR1 as ENHRY and CDR2 as SYGVKD. The CDR3 consists of 12 residues. Germline trimming cut 5 bases from V and 6 bases from J; bases unmatched to any gene: 1. For the CDR3, the DNA is TGTGCCATCAGTCGGGACAGCAATGAGCAGTTCTTC. Translated: CAISRDSNEQFF.

The V call is TRBV4-2, the J call TRBJ1-6; no firm D call. This CDR3 has 17 amino acids. CDR1 is LGHNA and CDR2 is YNFKEQ in the germline V gene. Trimming took 0 bases from V and 0 from J, leaving 9 bases between them. The chain's CDR3 is CASSQDVDRSYNSPLHF. In DNA, the CDR3 is TGTGCCAGCAGCCAAGATGTGGACCGCTCCTATAATTCACCCCTCCACTTT.

This clonotype was observed a few times. The V call is TRBV20-1, the J call TRBJ1-3; TRBD1 agrees at 8 bases. The CDR3 sequence is 15 residues long. The V gene end was trimmed by 7 bases and the J gene end by 0 bases; junction bases not matched to a gene: 8. The germline CDR1 and CDR2 sequences are DFQATT and SNEGSKA (reference sequence). The CDR3 nucleotides read TGCAGTGTACGACAGGGGACTAGCTCTGGAAACACCATATATTTT. This translates into CSVRQGTSSGNTIYF.

The V gene is TRBV18, the J gene TRBJ1-5; D is unresolved. Trimming stripped 2 bases from V and 4 bases from J, with 6 bases between. The CDR3 has 13 residues. Germline V gives CDR1 KGHSH, CDR2 LQKENI. The CDR3 spells CASSPGQNQPQHF. In nucleotides, the CDR3 is TGTGCCAGCTCACCAGGGCAGAATCAGCCCCAGCATTTT.

This clonotype appeared a few times. The genes are TRBV6-5 and TRBJ2-7; TRBD2 matches at 13 bases. Germline values: CDR1 MNHEY, CDR2 SVGAGI. Unmatched junction bases numbered 4, after V lost 6 bases and J lost 5 bases. The CDR3 spans 14 residues. The CDR3 DNA reads as TGTGCCAGCAGCTTACTAGCGGGGGGGAACGAGCAGTACTTC. This gives the protein CASSLLAGGNEQYF.

This clonotype appeared once. The V and J genes are TRBV7-8 and TRBJ1-5; no definite D call. The germline V and J ends were trimmed by 1 base and 7 bases, with 8 bases remaining between them. The CDR3 is 13 residues long. CDR1 is SGHVS and CDR2 is FQNEAQ in the germline V gene. In DNA form, the CDR3 reads TGTGCCAGCAGCTTAGAACAACCACAGCCCCAGCATTTT. This translates into CASSLEQPQPQHF.

This chain uses TRBV27 with TRBJ1-5; 10 bases map to TRBD1. This CDR3 is built from 15 residues. Germline CDR1 reads MNHEY; CDR2 reads SMNVEV (reference sequence). V gave up 3 bases and J gave up 4 bases; unmatched junction bases: 3. CDR3 in DNA: TGTGCCAGCAGTTTGGGACAGGGGATAAATCAGCCCCAGCATTTT. Residues: CASSLGQGINQPQHF.

The rearrangement uses TRBV20-1 and TRBJ2-3; D perhaps matches TRBD1 (6 bases). This CDR3 has 14 residues. Trimming pared 7 bases from V and 3 bases from J, leaving 17 bases between. Germline loops: CDR1 DFQATT, CDR2 SNEGSKA (reference sequence). The CDR3 spells CSVLRQDGTDTQYF. DNA for the CDR3: TGCAGTGTACTAAGACAGGATGGGACAGATACGCAGTATTTT.

This clonotype turned up a few times. The genes are TRBV6-1 and TRBJ2-1; 11 nucleotides align to TRBD2. Germline-derived CDR1 and CDR2 are MNHNS and SASEGT. The CDR3 is made up of 15 amino acids. With V trimmed by 2 bases and J by 3 bases, 0 bases remained unmatched. The CDR3: CASSELAGGYNEQFF. The CDR3 region has the DNA TGTGCCAGCAGTGAACTAGCGGGGGGCTACAATGAGCAGTTCTTC.

In its sample, this clonotype was seen a few times. V is TRBV7-9 and J is TRBJ1-2; D possibly corresponds to TRBD1 (6 bases). The CDR3 totals 14 residues. The germline V and J ends were trimmed by 8 bases and 8 bases, with 21 bases remaining between them. The V gene's germline CDR1 is SEHNR and CDR2 FQNEAQ (reference sequence). CDR3 nucleotide sequence: TGTGCCAGCGGTCGGGACAACACCGCTTCCGGCTACACCTTC. Protein: CASGRDNTASGYTF.

Notes on this clonotype: An end of the junction does not agree with germline; a read error may underlie this. This chain joins TRBV7-9 and TRBJ1-6; D is ambiguous. The CDR3 length is 17 residues. Per germline, CDR1 SEHNR and CDR2 FQNEAQ (reference sequence). CDR3 bases: TGTGCCAGCAGCTCTACTACATCCCCCTCCTATATTTCACCCCTCCACTTT. It is translated as CASSSTTSPSYISPLHF.

The chain couples TRBV2 to TRBJ2-4; possible D gene TRBD2, 5 bases. Germline V gives CDR1 SNHLY, CDR2 FYNNEI. The CDR3 is made up of 15 amino acids. V dropped 8 bases and J dropped 5 bases, with 19 bases sitting between them. The CDR3 here is CASYGGRMRENIQYF. DNA of the CDR3: TGTGCCAGCTACGGCGGCAGGATGAGGGAAAACATTCAGTACTTC.

This clonotype appeared a few times. The CDR3 DNA is TGTGCCAGCAGCCGACAGGATTCACCCCTCCACTTT. It is translated as CASSRQDSPLHF. This rearrangement joins TRBV7-9 to TRBJ1-6, with D possibly matching TRBD1 (6 bases). The CDR3 runs 12 residues. Germline V gene sequence: CDR1 SEHNR, CDR2 FQNEAQ (reference sequence). V was trimmed by 5 bases and J by 8 bases, leaving 7 bases between them.

This sequence joins TRBV19 and TRBJ2-2, with D perhaps TRBD1 (6 bases). The CDR3 loop spans 14 amino acids. V lost 5 bases and J lost 5, with 12 bases in between. Germline V gene data show CDR1 as LNHDA and CDR2 as SQIVND (reference sequence). The CDR3 is CASSLTTGTGELFF. In DNA form, the CDR3 reads TGTGCCAGTAGTCTCACTACAGGGACCGGGGAGCTGTTTTTT.

Within the sample, this clonotype is large. This chain joins TRBV11-2 and TRBJ1-1; 8 bases line up with TRBD1. This CDR3 has 15 amino acids. With 3 bases clipped from V and 4 bases from J, the junction kept 7 bases outside the gene matches. The germline V gene has CDR1 SGHAT and CDR2 FQNNGV. CDR3 loop: CASSLFGQGSTEAFF. CDR3 nucleotide sequence: TGTGCCAGCAGCTTGTTCGGACAGGGCAGCACTGAAGCTTTCTTT.

This chain links TRBV6-5 with TRBJ1-2; D is unclear. CDR1 and CDR2 (germline): MNHEY, SVGAGI. Between the trimmed V and J ends, which lost 2 bases and 3 bases, there was a span of 19 bases. The CDR3 extends over 17 amino acids. CDR3 residues: CASSYGPPLGSYYGYTF. The CDR3 coding sequence is TGTGCCAGCAGTTACGGTCCCCCCTTGGGCTCCTACTATGGCTACACCTTC.

This chain joins TRBV9 and TRBJ1-6; D possibly corresponds to TRBD1 (6 bases). V lost 3 bases, J lost 8 bases, and 6 bases lay in between. Germline-derived CDR1 and CDR2 are SGDLS and YYNGEE. The CDR3 extends over 12 amino acids. The CDR3, as DNA: TGTGCCAGCAGCGGACAGGATTCACCCCTCCACTTT. Its protein product is CASSGQDSPLHF. Looking up the rest from reference TRBV9 and TRBJ1-6 gives the full variable domain: DSGVTQTPKHLITATGQRVTLRCSPRSGDLSVYWYQQSLDQGLQFLIQYYNGEERAKGNILERFSAQQFPDLHSELNLSSLELGDSALYFCASSGQDSPLHFGNGTRLTVT.

There are a few counts of this clonotype. This chain uses TRBV6-5 with TRBJ1-1; D is unresolved. This CDR3 spans 11 amino acids. Germline CDR1 is MNHEY and CDR2 is SVGAGI. V gave up 4 bases and J gave up 3 bases, with 3 bases separating them. CDR3 region: CASSWDTEAFF. The DNA for the CDR3 is TGTGCCAGCAGTTGGGACACTGAAGCTTTCTTT.